This TCR beta chain was profiled in a study of blood T cell repertoires in COVID-19. This clone was seen a few times. Clones were read by immunoSEQ multiplex PCR, and TCRdb kept only the in-frame ones, dropping some. This sample yields 110,000 to 150,000 clones, of which approximately 73% are seen a single time; less than 4.5% belongs to the top ten. V was cut by 0 bases and J by 4 bases, with 18 bases left in between. This CDR3 contains 17 residues. CDR1 WNHNN and CDR2 SYGVQD come from the germline V gene (reference sequence). Sequencing was carried out using peripheral blood. The chain uses TRBV10-1 and TRBJ1-1; D call uncertain. The TCR comes from a man in his sixties with acute or convalescent COVID-19. This chain's CDR3 is CASSESLLEVESTEAFF. The CDR3 DNA reads as TGCGCCAGCAGTGAGTCGCTCCTAGAGGTCGAGAGCACTGAAGCTTTCTTT.